A selection of T cell receptor beta chains follows, all from one sample in a study of blood T cells in healthy people across ages. TCRdb re-called the 5' RACE reads with MiXCR, one entry per CDR3 protein. The sample contains 750,000 or so distinct CDR3 sequences, approximately 25% of which appear only once. Separately, the same data were catalogued under a study of T cells of mothers and their children.

The sequencing sample was made of blood. These receptors all come from a boy aged 10-17 years in good health. Each CDR3 is given without its conserved first and last residue.

v_gene: TRBV5-1; j_gene: TRBJ2-1; CDR3aa: ASSLMGGLANEQF
v_gene: TRBV29-1; j_gene: TRBJ2-1; CDR3aa: SGGSGGAYSEQF
v_gene: TRBV4-2; j_gene: TRBJ2-7; CDR3aa: ASSPRSGNSYEQY
v_gene: TRBV6-1; j_gene: TRBJ2-2; CDR3aa: ASSLVNEMRVGTGELF
v_gene: TRBV20-1; j_gene: TRBJ2-1; CDR3aa: SARVRDRSPNAYNEQF
v_gene: TRBV29-1; j_gene: TRBJ1-5; CDR3aa: SVATGDSNQPQH
v_gene: TRBV7-9; j_gene: TRBJ2-5; CDR3aa: ASSEIQGRQY
v_gene: TRBV5-1; j_gene: .; CDR3aa: ASNSGGSSYEQY
v_gene: TRBV29-1; j_gene: TRBJ2-6; CDR3aa: SVDGVSGVNVLT
v_gene: TRBV3-1; j_gene: TRBJ2-2; CDR3aa: ASSQDIPTGGRSGELF
v_gene: TRBV6-1; j_gene: TRBJ2-7; CDR3aa: ASSEGDRAEQY
v_gene: TRBV25-1; j_gene: TRBJ2-3; CDR3aa: ASKEGGSTTGRDTQY
v_gene: TRBV6-5; j_gene: TRBJ2-3; CDR3aa: ASSYAGLSSTDTQY
v_gene: TRBV29-1; j_gene: TRBJ2-1; CDR3aa: SVDEVSSGYNEQF
v_gene: TRBV11-2; j_gene: TRBJ2-5; CDR3aa: ASSFGSYEKETQY
v_gene: TRBV5-1; j_gene: TRBJ1-2; CDR3aa: ASSYLAGDYGYT